The next 19 T cell receptor beta chains were all read from a single sample in a study of cytomegalovirus exposure and HLA in healthy donors. In the PCR, 60 Vbeta and 13 Jbeta primers were used. Clones were read by immunoSEQ multiplex PCR, and TCRdb kept only the in-frame ones, dropping some. Found here are around 200,000 clones; the top ten clones hold 0.95% to 1.3%. Sequenced material: PBMCs. The receptors shown here come from a girl aged 2 to 9 in good health and CMV-seropositive.

This chain joins TRBV5-1 and TRBJ2-1, with 14 bases lining up with TRBD2. Per germline, CDR1 SGHRS and CDR2 YFSETQ. The CDR3 consists of 19 residues. V was clipped by 1 base and J by 0 bases; unmatched bases: 6. CDR3 nucleotides: TGCGCCAGCAGCTTGTTGGGACTAGCGGGAGTTAGCTCCTACAATGAGCAGTTCTTC. Translating gives CASSLLGLAGVSSYNEQFF.

The chain uses TRBV11-2 and TRBJ2-3; 9 positions match TRBD1. Trimming took 5 bases from V and 5 from J; bases not matched to a gene: 2. From germline, CDR1 is SGHAT and CDR2 FQNNGV. The CDR3 loop spans 13 amino acids. CDR3 in amino acids: CASSLGQGDTQYF. The CDR3 bases are TGTGCCAGCAGCCTGGGACAGGGAGATACGCAGTATTTT.

This rearrangement joins TRBV9 to TRBJ1-5, with 7 bases that match TRBD1. V was clipped by 4 bases and J by 5 bases; unmatched bases: 3. Germline values: CDR1 SGDLS, CDR2 YYNGEE. This CDR3 is built from 13 residues. CDR3 coding DNA: TGTGCCAGCAGCTCCAGGGGGGATCAGCCCCAGCATTTT. Translated, it gives CASSSRGDQPQHF.

The genes are TRBV6-5 and TRBJ2-3; D is ambiguous. CDR3 length equals 13 residues. CDR1 and CDR2 (germline): MNHEY, SVGAGI. V gave up 5 bases and J gave up 0 bases, with 6 bases separating them. In DNA, the CDR3 is TGTGCCAGCAGTCTCCGTAGCACAGATACGCAGTATTTT. The encoded protein is CASSLRSTDTQYF.

The V call is TRBV28, the J call TRBJ1-2; the D gene is possibly TRBD1 (6 bases). CDR3 length equals 14 residues. The V gene's germline CDR1 is MDHEN and CDR2 SYDVKM. Trimming stripped 2 bases from V and 5 bases from J, with 12 bases between. CDR3: CASSLEGGKYGYTF. DNA of the CDR3: TGTGCCAGCAGTTTAGAAGGGGGAAAATATGGCTACACCTTC.

The chain joins TRBV6-5 to TRBJ1-2, with no clear D. The length of the CDR3 is 13 residues. V dropped 7 bases and J dropped 5 bases, with 14 bases sitting between them. CDR1 and CDR2 (germline): MNHEY, SVGAGI. The CDR3 here is CASTNGVLYGYTF. In DNA form, the CDR3 reads TGTGCCAGCACTAACGGAGTCCTATATGGCTACACCTTC.

As to this clone: The identical CDR3 is also encoded by other nucleotide sequences in the sample. CDR3 DNA: TGTGCCAGCAGTTTATCCAGGAACACTGAAGCTTTCTTT. It codes for CASSLSRNTEAFF. The chain recombines TRBV27 with TRBJ1-1; D is undetermined. V was shortened by 0 bases and J by 1 base, with 3 bases between the two germline ends. Germline loops: CDR1 MNHEY, CDR2 SMNVEV (reference sequence). This CDR3 has 13 residues.

The rearrangement links TRBV10-2 to TRBJ2-7; 7 nucleotides line up with TRBD1. The CDR3 runs 17 residues. The germline V gene has CDR1 WSHSY and CDR2 SAAADI. Trimming removed 3 bases from V and 3 bases from J; junction bases left unmatched: 14. The CDR3, as DNA: TGCGCCAGCAGTGATGACTTGGACAGGCGGCTCTACTACGAGCAGTACTTC. Translation: CASSDDLDRRLYYEQYF.

The gene calls are TRBV5-1 and TRBJ2-7; D is uncertain. The end of the DNA aligns better with TRBJ2-1, so the J call may be wrong. Germline CDR1 is SGHRS and CDR2 is YFSETQ. CDR3 length: 18 amino acids. In nucleotides, the CDR3 is TGCGCCAGCGGGTTTCCCGTCTTTGGCAGCGACTCCTACAATGAGCAGTTCTTC. This gives the protein CASGFPVFGSDSYNEQFF.

The genes are TRBV2 and TRBJ2-7; 7 nucleotides line up with TRBD1. CDR1 is SNHLY, CDR2 FYNNEI, per germline. The trim removed 4 bases at V and 4 bases at J, leaving 4 bases unmatched. The CDR3 covers 13 residues. The CDR3 here is CASSGQGIYEQYF. The CDR3 DNA follows: TGTGCCAGCAGTGGACAGGGAATTTACGAGCAGTACTTC.

Comment on this clone: A junction boundary mismatches the germline segment, possibly from a read error. The chain uses TRBV7-7 and TRBJ2-1; D may be TRBD2 (5 bases). The CDR3 consists of 15 residues. Germline V gene sequence: CDR1 SSHAT, CDR2 FNYEAQ (reference sequence). In DNA, the CDR3 is TGTGCTAGCAGCCCATCGGGGAGCTCCTACAATGAGCAGTTCTTC. This encodes CASSPSGSSYNEQFF.

The chain uses TRBV7-9 and TRBJ2-7; 7 bases are shared with TRBD1. The germline V gene encodes CDR1 SEHNR and CDR2 FQNEAQ (reference sequence). The CDR3 sequence is 15 residues long. The J segment lost 6 bases and the V segment lost 3 bases, leaving 11 bases of the junction unmatched. Written as DNA, the CDR3 is TGTGCCAGCAGCTTTAAAGGGACAGCCTCTTCCGAGCAGTACTTC. Protein sequence: CASSFKGTASSEQYF. Variable domain in full (rest from reference TRBV7-9 and TRBJ2-7): DTGVSQNPRHKITKRGQNVTFRCDPISEHNRLYWYRQTLGQGPEFLTYFQNEAQLEKSRLLSDRFSAERPKGSFSTLEIQRTEQGDSAMYLCASSFKGTASSEQYFGPGTRLTVT.

The chain has TRBV10-2 and TRBJ2-2; 9 positions agree with TRBD2. Germline V lookup: CDR1 WSHSY, CDR2 SAAADI. Unmatched junction bases numbered 9, after V lost 1 base and J lost 6 bases. This CDR3 has 17 amino acids. The DNA for the CDR3 is TGCGCCAGCAGTGAGTTGGTCTTAGCGGGAGTAGCCGGGGAGCTGTTTTTT. Residues: CASSELVLAGVAGELFF.

This chain joins TRBV11-2 and TRBJ2-1; D possibly corresponds to TRBD1 (5 bases). The length of the CDR3 is 15 residues. The V gene lost 5 bases and the J gene lost 4 bases, with 15 bases spanning the gap. Looked up from germline, CDR1 is SGHAT and CDR2 is FQNNGV. The CDR3 DNA follows: TGTGCCAGCAGCCACTACCAGGGCCCGTACAATGAGCAGTTCTTC. Translating gives CASSHYQGPYNEQFF.

The chain joins TRBV7-9 to TRBJ2-2; TRBD2 might be the D (6 bases). Trimming left V 6 bases short and J 11 bases short, with 10 bases between. The CDR3 extends over 11 amino acids. Germline V gene sequence: CDR1 SEHNR, CDR2 FQNEAQ (reference sequence). The CDR3, as DNA: TGTGCCAGCAGACCGGGAGAAGAGCTGTTTTTT. Translated: CASRPGEELFF.

The V call is TRBV2, the J call TRBJ2-3, with 9 bases matching TRBD2. Trimming cost V 6 bases and J 1 base; bases outside gene matches: 5. The CDR3 contains 15 residues. Germline V gene sequence: CDR1 SNHLY, CDR2 FYNNEI. CDR3 in amino acids: CASRFAGGGTDTQYF. The CDR3 DNA follows: TGTGCCAGCAGGTTTGCGGGAGGGGGCACAGATACGCAGTATTTT.

The chain links TRBV28 to TRBJ1-2; TRBD1 aligns across 9 bases. The V and J ends lost 7 bases and 7 bases, in that order; junction bases with no gene match: 7. CDR1 is MDHEN and CDR2 is SYDVKM in the germline V gene. CDR3 length: 13 amino acids. CDR3 bases: TGTGCCAGCACCAGAGGGACAGGGAGTGGCTACACCTTC. As protein: CASTRGTGSGYTF.

This chain connects TRBV6-4 to TRBJ2-7, with 7 bases aligning to TRBD2. The J segment lost 2 bases and the V segment lost 7 bases, leaving 11 bases of the junction unmatched. CDR1 is MRHNA and CDR2 is SNTAGT in the germline V gene. The CDR3 contains 15 residues. The CDR3 DNA reads TGTGCCAGCATGGTACGGCTAGCGGTCCCCTACGAGCAGTACTTC. Translating gives CASMVRLAVPYEQYF.

CDR3 residues: CASSPPSTEETQYF. DNA of the CDR3: TGTGCCAGCTCACCACCCTCGACTGAGGAGACCCAGTACTTC. The gene calls are TRBV18 and TRBJ2-5; D ambiguous. CDR3 size: 14 residues. V gave up 0 bases and J gave up 5 bases, with 10 bases separating them. Germline V gives CDR1 KGHSH, CDR2 LQKENI. Combining the CDR3 with reference TRBV18 and TRBJ2-5 gives the whole variable domain NAGVMQNPRHLVRRRGQEARLRCSPMKGHSHVYWYRQLPEEGLKFMVYLQKENIIDESGMPKERFSAEFPKEGPSILRIQQVVRGDSAAYFCASSPPSTEETQYFGPGTRLLVL.